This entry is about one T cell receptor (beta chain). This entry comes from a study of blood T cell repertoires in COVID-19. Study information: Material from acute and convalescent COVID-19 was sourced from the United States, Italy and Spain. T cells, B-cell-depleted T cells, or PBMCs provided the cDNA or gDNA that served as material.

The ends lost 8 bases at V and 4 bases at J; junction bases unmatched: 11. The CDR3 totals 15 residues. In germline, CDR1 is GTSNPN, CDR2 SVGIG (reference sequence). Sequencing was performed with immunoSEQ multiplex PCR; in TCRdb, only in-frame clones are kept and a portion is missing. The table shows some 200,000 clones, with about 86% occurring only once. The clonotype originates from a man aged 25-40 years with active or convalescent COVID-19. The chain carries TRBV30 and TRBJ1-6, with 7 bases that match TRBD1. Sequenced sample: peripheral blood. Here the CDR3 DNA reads TGTGCCACCACCGGGACAGACTATTATAATTCACCCCTCCACTTT. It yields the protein CATTGTDYYNSPLHF.